This TCR beta chain appears in the sequencing data of a study of T cell responses to AZD1222 COVID-19 vaccine. To note about this clone: Its antigen is undetermined.

Pooled samples include second doses given at about 4 or 12 weeks. Study observations and caveats: Vaccine-related CD4 TCRs covered spike, predominating at 160-218 and 743-854.

The CDR3 is made up of 13 amino acids. Germline V CDR1 and CDR2: SGHRS, YFSETQ. The V gene lost 0 bases and the J gene lost 3 bases, with 6 bases spanning the gap. Produced via immunoSEQ multiplex PCR; TCRdb's table is partial and in-frame only. Of about 180,000 clones in the sample, approximately 86% were seen once. The source is an adult who received the AZD1222 COVID-19 vaccine. The rearrangement uses TRBV5-1 and TRBJ2-5; D is unclear. The sample was peripheral blood, taken 28 days after the second AZD1222 dose. CDR3 amino acids: CASSLVLEETQYF. The CDR3 DNA sequence: TGCGCCAGCAGCTTGGTCCTGGAAGAGACCCAGTACTTC.